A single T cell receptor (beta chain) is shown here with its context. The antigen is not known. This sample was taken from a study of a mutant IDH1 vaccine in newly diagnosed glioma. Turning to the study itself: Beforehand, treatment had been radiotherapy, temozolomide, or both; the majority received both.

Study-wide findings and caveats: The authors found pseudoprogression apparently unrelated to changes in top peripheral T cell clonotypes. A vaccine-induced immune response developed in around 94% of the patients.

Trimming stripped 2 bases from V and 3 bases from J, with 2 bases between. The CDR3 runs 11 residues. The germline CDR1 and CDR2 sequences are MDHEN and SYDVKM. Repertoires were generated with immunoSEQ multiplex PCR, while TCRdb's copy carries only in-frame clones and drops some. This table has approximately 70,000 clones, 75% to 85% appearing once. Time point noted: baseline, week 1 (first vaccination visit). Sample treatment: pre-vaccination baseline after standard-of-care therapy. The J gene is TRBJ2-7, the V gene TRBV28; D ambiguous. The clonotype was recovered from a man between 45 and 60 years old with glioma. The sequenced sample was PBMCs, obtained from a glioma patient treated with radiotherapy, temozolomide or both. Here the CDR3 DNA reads TGTGCCAGCAGTTTAAACTACGAGCAGTACTTC. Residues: CASSLNYEQYF.